The clone carrying this TCR beta chain has only a few counts. Antigen specificity is unknown. V was clipped by 4 bases and J by 3 bases; unmatched bases: 3. In germline, CDR1 is SGDLS, CDR2 YYNGEE. The CDR3 contains 14 residues. Investigators reverse transcribed all isolated RNA, so they sequenced expressed TCRB transcripts. Method: immunoSEQ multiplex PCR; TCRdb's copy keeps in-frame clones and lacks some. The data hold nearly 250,000 clones, with about 70% observed a single time. Blood was drawn once from each donor into heparinised tubes. The draws averaged roughly 120 mL. A sort by CD45RO/CCR7/CD25/CD127/CD95/CD27 yielded CD4+ naive, central memory, regulatory and stem cell-like memory cells. The data derive from a study of beta chain features in type 1 diabetes. Regarding the study as a whole: When cDNA is sequenced, cells with high TCR expression could be over-represented. PCR might preferentially amplify shorter templates, equally in patients and controls.

The chain is built from TRBV9 and TRBJ2-5; 10 positions match TRBD1. The sequencing input was naive CD4+ T cells from blood. This TCR derives from a man aged 30 to 45 in good health. The CDR3 DNA follows: TGTGCCAGCAGCCCCGGGACAGGGGAAGAGACCCAGTACTTC. Translating gives CASSPGTGEETQYF. Using reference TRBV9 and TRBJ2-5 for the parts outside the CDR3, the full variable domain is DSGVTQTPKHLITATGQRVTLRCSPRSGDLSVYWYQQSLDQGLQFLIQYYNGEERAKGNILERFSAQQFPDLHSELNLSSLELGDSALYFCASSPGTGEETQYFGPGTRLLVL.